The text below deals with one T cell receptor (beta chain). Its target is unknown. Profiling relied on immunoSEQ multiplex PCR, and the TCRdb table lists in-frame clones only, not all of them. This table has about 2 million clones, roughly 95% appearing once. CDR3 length: 14 amino acids. Trimming removed 5 bases from V and 3 bases from J; junction bases left unmatched: 4. Germline CDR1 reads MNHEY; CDR2 reads SVGAGI. This sample is drawn from a study of shared clonotypes between healthy human individuals. For the study at large: The study drew on a couple of women and a few men aged 18 to 49 as donors. Three plates were used per donor for CD4 naive, three for CD4 memory, two for CD8 naive and one for CD8 memory. Findings and caveats of the study: Larger estimated richness was generally seen in naive subsets than in memory subsets.

V gene TRBV6-5 combines with J gene TRBJ2-5; 9 nucleotides line up with TRBD1. The sequence was obtained from a young man in good health. Sequencing was done on a sample of naive CD4+ T cells sorted from blood. The subset is: CD45RA+ positively selected. Written as DNA, the CDR3 is TGTGCCAGCAGTCAACAGGGGGCGAAAGAGACCCAGTACTTC. Protein sequence: CASSQQGAKETQYF.